The 23 T cell receptor beta chains below come from one sample, sequenced in a study of cytotoxic CD8 clonotypes in ibrutinib-treated CLL. Here immunoSEQ multiplex PCR was the method, and the copy in TCRdb shows in-frame clones only, minus some. The table shows some 130,000 clones, with approximately 85% occurring only once. This specimen consisted of PBMCs, obtained after 24 months of ibrutinib treatment. Receptors originate from a human donor with chronic lymphocytic leukemia.

The chain links TRBV14 to TRBJ2-3; 7 bases are shared with TRBD2. V gave up 1 base and J gave up 5 bases; unmatched junction bases: 12. Per the germline V gene, CDR1 is SGHDN and CDR2 is FVKESK. The length of the CDR3 is 17 residues. The DNA for the CDR3 is TGTGCCAGCAGCCAAGTCTCGGAGGGAGGGCCTGAAGATACGCAGTATTTT. Residues: CASSQVSEGGPEDTQYF.

V is TRBV5-1 and J is TRBJ1-1; tentative D call: TRBD1 (5 bases). Germline CDR1 reads SGHRS; CDR2 reads YFSETQ. CDR3 size: 14 residues. Trimming removed 0 bases at V and 1 base at J, with 7 bases between. CDR3 region: CASSLVGGNTEAFF. Here the CDR3 DNA reads TGCGCCAGCAGCTTGGTCGGGGGGAACACTGAAGCTTTCTTT.

A remark on this clone: Within the sample, other DNA sequences also encode this same CDR3. The chain has TRBV18 and TRBJ2-3; D unresolved. CDR1 KGHSH and CDR2 LQKENI come from the germline V gene. The CDR3 has 12 amino acids. V was trimmed by 3 bases and J by 2 bases, leaving 3 bases between them. The CDR3: CASSPTTDTQYF. The CDR3 DNA sequence: TGTGCCAGCTCACCTACCACAGATACGCAGTATTTT.

The chain recombines TRBV18 with TRBJ2-4; D not certain. Germline CDR1 is KGHSH and CDR2 is LQKENI. Trimming left V 5 bases short and J 0 bases short, with 8 bases between. There are 14 residues in the CDR3. CDR3 nucleotides: TGTGCCAGCTCAAGTGAGATAGCCAAAAACATTCAGTACTTC. This codes for CASSSEIAKNIQYF.

Notes on this clone: At the DNA level, this CDR3 is encoded by other sequences in the same sample as well. The rearrangement joins TRBV25-1 to TRBJ2-7; the D is unclear. The CDR3 runs 11 residues. In germline, CDR1 is MGHDK, CDR2 SYGVNS. Trimming removed 6 bases from V and 4 bases from J, with 7 bases in between. The CDR3, as DNA: TGTGCCAGCAGCGCCAATTACGAGCAGTACTTC. Amino acid sequence: CASSANYEQYF.

The rearrangement links TRBV7-2 to TRBJ2-7; TRBD2 aligns across 13 bases. CDR1 is SGHTA, CDR2 FQGNSA, per germline. The CDR3 is 15 residues long. V trimming: 5 bases; J trimming: 1 base; junction bases outside the gene matches: 2. The CDR3 sequence: CASSRLAGGSYEQYF. CDR3 DNA sequence: TGTGCCAGCAGCCGACTAGCGGGGGGTTCCTACGAGCAGTACTTC.

This clone is a singleton in its sample. The CDR3 bases are TGTGCCAGCGGCGGAAAGGCTAGCGGGGGGTATACGCAGTATTTT. Translating gives CASGGKASGGYTQYF. The chain links TRBV9 to TRBJ2-3, with 11 bases fitting TRBD2. Unmatched junction bases numbered 11, after V lost 7 bases and J lost 7 bases. Germline CDR1 is SGDLS and CDR2 is YYNGEE. The CDR3 runs to 15 residues.

The chain carries TRBV5-5 and TRBJ2-1; D is uncertain. Germline CDR1 reads SGHKS; CDR2 reads YYEKEE (reference sequence). V was pared by 0 bases and J by 10 bases, with 11 bases between. The CDR3 loop spans 13 amino acids. CDR3 DNA sequence: TGTGCCAGCAGCTTGGCCTTGTCGCGCGAGCAGTTCTTC. Translated, it gives CASSLALSREQFF.

A few counts support this clone. The V gene is TRBV28, the J gene TRBJ2-7, with TRBD2 as a possible D gene (5 bases). CDR1 is MDHEN, CDR2 SYDVKM, per germline. Deletions cut 6 bases from V and 4 bases from J, with 13 bases between. The CDR3 extends over 13 amino acids. The CDR3 protein is CASSPPEVYEQYF. CDR3 coding DNA: TGTGCCAGCAGCCCCCCGGAGGTTTACGAGCAGTACTTC.

This rearrangement joins TRBV7-2 to TRBJ2-5; D might be TRBD2 (6 bases). Trimming cost V 0 bases and J 2 bases, with 7 bases left between them. The V gene's germline CDR1 is SGHTA and CDR2 FQGNSA. The length of the CDR3 is 14 residues. The CDR3 region is CASSLAAGQETQYF. The CDR3 DNA reads as TGTGCCAGCAGCTTAGCGGCGGGGCAAGAGACCCAGTACTTC.

The chain uses TRBV7-8 and TRBJ2-4, with TRBD1 matching 7 bases. V lost 3 bases and J lost 8; bases outside the gene matches: 7. The CDR3 consists of 14 residues. Germline CDR1 and CDR2: SGHVS and FQNEAQ. CDR3 DNA sequence: TGTGCCAGCAGCTTCTCGGACAGGTGGGACATTCAGTACTTC. Translation: CASSFSDRWDIQYF.

J is TRBJ1-2 and V is TRBV6-6, with D perhaps TRBD1 (5 bases). CDR3 length: 14 amino acids. Looked up from germline, CDR1 is MNHNY and CDR2 is SVGAGI (reference sequence). The V end was cut by 0 bases, the J end by 3 bases, with 8 bases between. The CDR3 loop is CASSYSWGDYGYTF. The CDR3, as DNA: TGTGCCAGCAGTTACTCGTGGGGGGACTATGGCTACACCTTC.

This clone has just a few counts. The V gene is TRBV7-2, the J gene TRBJ2-3, with TRBD2 matching over 14 bases. CDR3 length: 18 residues. J lost 8 bases, V lost 4 bases, and 14 bases had no gene match. CDR1 SGHTA and CDR2 FQGNSA come from the germline V gene. This CDR3 reads CASSSHRRLAGGRCTQYF. The CDR3 region has the DNA TGTGCCAGCAGCTCGCACCGAAGACTAGCGGGGGGGCGATGTACGCAGTATTTT.

This sequence joins TRBV6-1 and TRBJ1-1; D ambiguous. CDR1 and CDR2 (germline): MNHNS, SASEGT. Trimming left V 1 base short and J 3 bases short, with 12 bases between. CDR3 length equals 15 residues. The CDR3 spells CASSEGRLDYTEAFF. The CDR3 coding sequence is TGTGCCAGCAGTGAAGGGAGGCTGGACTACACTGAAGCTTTCTTT.

CDR3 sequence: CASSRNHGSGSLSEQFF. CDR3 in DNA: TGCGCCAGCAGCCGCAACCATGGTAGCGGGAGTTTAAGTGAGCAGTTCTTC. The chain has TRBV4-1 and TRBJ2-1; 9 positions agree with TRBD2. CDR1 and CDR2 (germline): MGHRA, YSYEKL. The CDR3 is made up of 17 amino acids. V was clipped by 4 bases and J by 9 bases; unmatched bases: 16.

The gene calls are TRBV21-1 and TRBJ2-2; the DNA was not compared with TRBD2, the D call given in the table. TRBV21-1 is annotated as a pseudogene. CDR3 size: 20 residues. The CDR3 region has the DNA TGTGCCAGCAGCAAAATGGCGACTAGCGGGAGGGCCTTTTACACCGGGGAGCTGTTTTTT. This encodes CASSKMATSGRAFYTGELFF.

This clone came up a few times. The genes are TRBV29-1 and TRBJ1-1, with D possibly being TRBD1 (6 bases). V gave up 5 bases and J gave up 0 bases, with 25 bases separating them. Germline values: CDR1 SQVTM, CDR2 ANQGSEA. This CDR3 is built from 18 residues. The CDR3, as DNA: TGCAGCGTTCTTCGGCGGAGGACTTACAGGGAGATGAACACTGAAGCTTTCTTT. Amino acids: CSVLRRRTYREMNTEAFF. Complete variable domain (other parts from reference TRBV29-1 and TRBJ1-1): SAVISQKPSRDICQRGTSLTIQCQVDSQVTMMFWYRQQPGQSLTLIATANQGSEATYESGFVIDKFPISRPNLTFSTLTVSNMSPEDSSIYLCSVLRRRTYREMNTEAFFGQGTRLTVV.

This sequence joins TRBV27 and TRBJ2-4, with 10 bases identical to TRBD1. This CDR3 has 17 residues. V trimming: 9 bases; J trimming: 0 bases; junction bases outside the gene matches: 11. In germline, CDR1 is MNHEY, CDR2 SMNVEV (reference sequence). For the CDR3, the DNA is TGTGCCAGACCGGGACAGGGGACGATACTAGCCAAAAACATTCAGTACTTC. Residues: CARPGQGTILAKNIQYF.

The CDR3 DNA sequence: TGTGCCAGTAGCAGACATACCGGGACGGATCAGACTGAAGCTTTCTTT. This gives the protein CASSRHTGTDQTEAFF. This chain connects TRBV19 to TRBJ1-1, with D possibly TRBD1 on 5 matching bases. V gave up 6 bases and J gave up 5 bases, with 22 bases separating them. Germline V CDR1 and CDR2: LNHDA, SQIVND (reference sequence). CDR3 length: 16 amino acids. Variable domain in full (rest from reference TRBV19 and TRBJ1-1): DGGITQSPKYLFRKEGQNVTLSCEQNLNHDAMYWYRQDPGQGLRLIYYSQIVNDFQKGDIAEGYSVSREKKESFPLTVTSAQKNPTAFYLCASSRHTGTDQTEAFFGQGTRLTVV.

The V gene is TRBV2, the J gene TRBJ2-6; 8 bases line up with TRBD1. Looked up from germline, CDR1 is SNHLY and CDR2 is FYNNEI. The CDR3 is 15 amino acids. The V gene end was trimmed by 7 bases and the J gene end by 4 bases; junction bases not matched to a gene: 6. This CDR3 is CASTGQGSGANVLTF. The CDR3 bases are TGTGCCAGCACCGGACAGGGATCCGGGGCCAACGTCCTGACTTTC.

The chain has TRBV14 and TRBJ1-4; D is possibly TRBD1 (6 bases). The CDR3 spans 13 residues. V lost 4 bases to trimming and J lost 7 bases, with 10 bases between them. Germline V CDR1 and CDR2: SGHDN, FVKESK. CDR3 DNA sequence: TGTGCCAGCAGCCGCTTGGGGGCTGAAAAACTGTTTTTT. Translated: CASSRLGAEKLFF.

This clone came up a few times. The V and J genes are TRBV7-9 and TRBJ1-6; 8 bases fit TRBD1. This CDR3 is 15 amino acids long. After removal of 6 bases from V and 10 bases from J, the junction contained 11 bases not matched to a gene. Germline assignment: CDR1 SEHNR and CDR2 FQNEAQ (reference sequence). CDR3 nucleotide sequence: TGTGCCAGCAGTTTCACCGACAGGGGTCGATCACCCCTCCACTTT. Its protein product is CASSFTDRGRSPLHF.

The chain is built from TRBV6-5 and TRBJ2-2; TRBD1 agrees at 9 bases. V lost 6 bases and J lost 5; bases outside the gene matches: 7. The CDR3 consists of 15 residues. Germline V gene data show CDR1 as MNHEY and CDR2 as SVGAGI. The CDR3 here is CASSRPGQGTGELFF. The CDR3 coding sequence is TGTGCCAGCAGCCGACCGGGACAGGGAACCGGGGAGCTGTTTTTT.